This entry describes one T cell receptor beta chain. The Seattle patients, enrolled during active infection, were followed longitudinally. This sample was taken from a study of blood T cell repertoires in COVID-19. Study background: Sites in the United States, Italy and Spain provided acute and convalescent COVID-19 samples.

Only in-frame clones appear in the TCRdb table, and some are missing; sequencing was by immunoSEQ multiplex PCR. The table has about 240,000 clones, 86% seen once; the top ten hold more than 8.5%. This clonotype was sampled from a woman in her forties or fifties with COVID-19, enrolled during active disease. The specimen was peripheral blood.

The CDR3 is CASGHTDTQYF. In DNA, the CDR3 is TGTGCTAGTGGCCACACAGATACGCAGTATTTT. The chain has TRBV12-5 and TRBJ2-3; the D is unclear. There are 11 residues in the CDR3. CDR1 and CDR2 from the germline V gene are LGHNT and FRNRAP. V lost 6 bases and J 2 bases, leaving 3 bases between the germline ends.